This T cell receptor (beta chain) is from a study of shared clonotypes between healthy human individuals. Turning to the study itself: Each donor's CD4 naive and CD4 memory cells filled three plates apiece, CD8 naive two, and CD8 memory one. Study-wide results and caveats: Although depth was large, rarefaction showed that sequencing of the sorted subsets was incomplete.

The V gene's germline CDR1 is GTSNPN and CDR2 SVGIG (reference sequence). The CDR3 loop spans 14 amino acids. The V and J ends lost 3 bases and 2 bases, in that order; junction bases with no gene match: 7. Notes on this clone: Its antigen is still unknown.

The data were produced by immunoSEQ multiplex PCR, yet TCRdb's version contains in-frame clones alone and is incomplete. The sample holds roughly 2.5 million clones; over 85% are singletons and the top ten take 0.14%. The clonotype originates from a man aged 18 to 29 in good health. The specimen was naive CD4+ T cells sorted from blood. The subset here: CD45RA+ positively selected. The chain links TRBV30 to TRBJ2-7, with 7 bases that match TRBD1. The CDR3 here is CAWRKGAGPYEQYF. In DNA, the CDR3 is TGTGCCTGGAGGAAGGGGGCAGGCCCCTACGAGCAGTACTTC.